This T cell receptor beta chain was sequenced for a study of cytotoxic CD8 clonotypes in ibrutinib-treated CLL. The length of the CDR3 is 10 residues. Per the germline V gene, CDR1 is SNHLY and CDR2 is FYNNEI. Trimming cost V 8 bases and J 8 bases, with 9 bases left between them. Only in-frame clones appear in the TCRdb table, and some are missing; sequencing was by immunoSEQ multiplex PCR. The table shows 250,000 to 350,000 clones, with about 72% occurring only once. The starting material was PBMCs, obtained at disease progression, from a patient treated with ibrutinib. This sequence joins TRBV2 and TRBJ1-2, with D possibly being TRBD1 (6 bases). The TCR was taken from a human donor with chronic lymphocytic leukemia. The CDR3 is CASGGRGYTF. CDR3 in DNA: TGTGCCAGCGGGGGCCGAGGCTACACCTTC. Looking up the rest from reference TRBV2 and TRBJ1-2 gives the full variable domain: EPEVTQTPSHQVTQMGQEVILRCVPISNHLYFYWYRQILGQKVEFLVSFYNNEISEKSEIFDDQFSVERPDGSNFTLKIRSTKLEDSAMYFCASGGRGYTFGSGTRLTVV.